Listed below are T cell receptor beta chains from one sample, sequenced in a study of blood T cell repertoires in COVID-19. Assay used: immunoSEQ multiplex PCR; TCRdb lists only in-frame clones, some missing. The data hold fewer than 200,000 clones, with around 80% observed a single time. The sample consisted of PBMCs or T cells enriched from blood (not recorded which). Every receptor here comes from a man aged 50-60 years who had recovered from COVID-19. The CDR3 runs from the conserved cysteine through the conserved F or W. Fields, in order: CDR3 DNA, CDR3 protein, J gene, CDR3 length, D gene, clone size, V gene. The D gene is left open where the match is weak. Where a row states a size, it is once, few, many or the class of an expanded clone; other rows omit it.

DNA: TGTGCCAGCAGACGTACAACCGCAACTAATGAAAAACTGTTTTTT
CDR3: CASRRTTATNEKLFF
J: TRBJ1-4
length: 15
D: .
size: .
V: TRBV2

DNA: TGTGCCAGCAGTCACGGACAGGGTCGGGAGCAGTTCTTC
CDR3: CASSHGQGREQFF
J: TRBJ2-1
length: 13
D: TRBD1
size: .
V: TRBV5-6

DNA: TGTGCCAGCAGCTTAGTCGCCAGGGGCTATGGCTACACCTTC
CDR3: CASSLVARGYGYTF
J: TRBJ1-2
length: 14
D: .
size: .
V: TRBV7-2

DNA: TGTGCCAGCTCACCGGGACTAGCCACAGATACGCAGTATTTT
CDR3: CASSPGLATDTQYF
J: TRBJ2-3
length: 14
D: TRBD2
size: once
V: TRBV18

DNA: TGTGCCAGCAGCAACCTCGGACAGGGAGTGACCCAGTACTTC
CDR3: CASSNLGQGVTQYF
J: TRBJ2-5
length: 14
D: TRBD1
size: .
V: TRBV7-9

DNA: TGTGCCAGCTCACCGGGAAGACTGGACACTTTTAAAACCGGGGAGCTGTTTTTT
CDR3: CASSPGRLDTFKTGELFF
J: TRBJ2-2
length: 18
D: .
size: .
V: TRBV18

DNA: TGTGCCAGTAGTATGGGGACTAGCGGCGAGACCCAGTACTTC
CDR3: CASSMGTSGETQYF
J: TRBJ2-5
length: 14
D: TRBD2
size: .
V: TRBV19

DNA: TGTGCCAGCAGCCCAGGTCCGACTAATGAAAAACTGTTTTTT
CDR3: CASSPGPTNEKLFF
J: TRBJ1-4
length: 14
D: .
size: .
V: TRBV28

DNA: TGTGCCAGTAGTAAGGGGCCAATTACTGAAGCTTTCTTT
CDR3: CASSKGPITEAFF
J: TRBJ1-1
length: 13
D: .
size: .
V: TRBV19

DNA: TGCGCCAGCAGTTACGCCCCGGGTGTTTACAATGAGCAGTTCTTC
CDR3: CASSYAPGVYNEQFF
J: TRBJ2-1
length: 15
D: .
size: .
V: TRBV5-1

DNA: TGTGCCAGCAGCCCGCCGCGGACAGGGGGGGGGACTGAAGCTTTCTTT
CDR3: CASSPPRTGGGTEAFF
J: TRBJ1-1
length: 16
D: TRBD1
size: .
V: TRBV3-1/TRBV3-2